This T cell receptor (beta chain) was profiled in a study of OX40 agonist ivuxolimab in advanced cancers. Study-level results: Low normalized T-cell clonal expansion was also seen in some nonresponders. Relatively little clonal expansion, among the lowest observed, appeared in partial responders at 0.1-3.0 mg/kg.

Note on this clone: The target antigen is unknown.

The assay was immunoSEQ multiplex PCR, and TCRdb's table has in-frame clones only and misses some. The sample gives roughly 80,000 clones, roughly 87% of which show up once; 1.5% to 2% is in the top ten. The sequence derives from an adult with an advanced solid tumor such as melanoma, head and neck, liver or kidney cancer. The sequenced sample was CD4+ or CD8+ T cells sorted from blood, obtained in a trial of the OX40 agonist ivuxolimab.

The CDR3 reads CASSLWQNYGYTF. The DNA for the CDR3 is TGCGCCAGCAGCTTGTGGCAGAACTATGGCTACACCTTC. This rearrangement joins TRBV5-1 to TRBJ1-2; no definite D call. Germline V gives CDR1 SGHRS, CDR2 YFSETQ. Trimming removed 1 base at V and 2 bases at J, with 6 bases between. CDR3 size: 13 residues. The full variable domain, rest sourced from reference TRBV5-1 and TRBJ1-2, is KAGVTQTPRYLIKTRGQQVTLSCSPISGHRSVSWYQQTPGQGLQFLFEYFSETQRNKGNFPGRFSGRQFSNSRSEMNVSTLELGDSALYLCASSLWQNYGYTFGSGTRLTVV.